Presented here are 30 T cell receptor beta chains from one specimen sequenced in a study of identifying expanded T cells in peripheral blood (dated by TCRdb to 2018 to 2020). The method was the immunoSEQ multiplex PCR assay. TCRdb mirrors the immuneACCESS table, restricted to in-frame sequences. Some clones are absent from its copies; in checked studies, under half trace to an unresolved V gene, and the reason for the others is unknown. The sample data list about 86,000 clones, and 88% of these were observed just once. Less than 6% of the sample lies in the top ten. Input material: blood. Every receptor here comes from a person between 18 and 75 years old in good health.

The chain joins TRBV5-1 to TRBJ1-2, with unresolved D. The CDR3 totals 12 residues. The germline CDR1 and CDR2 sequences are SGHRS and YFSETQ. Trimming cost V 0 bases and J 7 bases, with 7 bases left between them. CDR3 DNA: TGCGCCAGCAGCTTGGGCCAAGGTGGCTACACCTTC. Amino acid sequence: CASSLGQGGYTF.

This clone was found a few times. The rearrangement uses TRBV6-6 and TRBJ1-5, with D perhaps TRBD1 (6 bases). V shed 7 bases and J shed 5 bases, with 15 bases lying between them. The germline V gene encodes CDR1 MNHNY and CDR2 SVGAGI (reference sequence). The CDR3 covers 14 residues. The CDR3 loop is CASKAGTRHQPQHF. As DNA, the CDR3 is TGTGCCAGCAAGGCCGGGACACGCCATCAGCCCCAGCATTTT.

V and J are TRBV19 and TRBJ1-5; D gene unclear. CDR1 and CDR2 from the germline V gene are LNHDA and SQIVND (reference sequence). V was cut by 2 bases and J by 5 bases, with 7 bases left in between. The CDR3 has 13 residues. CDR3 protein: CASSIWADQPQHF. The CDR3 bases are TGTGCCAGTAGTATATGGGCTGATCAGCCCCAGCATTTT.

This clone has more than one count but fewer than ten. The chain employs TRBV7-9 and TRBJ1-6; TRBD1 matches at 8 bases. Trimming took 5 bases from V and 7 from J; bases not matched to a gene: 7. The CDR3 sequence is 15 residues long. Germline V gives CDR1 SEHNR, CDR2 FQNEAQ (reference sequence). In nucleotides, the CDR3 is TGTGCCAGCAGCCTTGGACAGGGAGACAATTCACCCCTCCACTTT. This gives the protein CASSLGQGDNSPLHF.

J is TRBJ2-2 and V is TRBV9; 7 bases line up with TRBD1. Per germline, CDR1 SGDLS and CDR2 YYNGEE. With 4 bases clipped from V and 0 bases from J, the junction kept 6 bases outside the gene matches. The CDR3 extends over 16 amino acids. The CDR3, as DNA: TGTGCCAGCAGCCCCCCCACAGGGGCGAACACCGGGGAGCTGTTTTTT. It is translated as CASSPPTGANTGELFF.

A few counts support this clone. V and J are TRBV2 and TRBJ1-1; D ambiguous. The CDR3 is made up of 15 amino acids. V shed 7 bases and J shed 0 bases, with 15 bases lying between them. Germline V gene sequence: CDR1 SNHLY, CDR2 FYNNEI. CDR3 in amino acids: CASNLRPGMNTEAFF. The CDR3 bases are TGTGCCAGCAACCTAAGGCCGGGCATGAACACTGAAGCTTTCTTT.

The chain employs TRBV7-9 and TRBJ1-6, with a possible D match to TRBD1 (5 bases). V lost 4 bases to trimming and J lost 1 base, with 14 bases between them. The CDR3 covers 17 residues. Germline V gene data show CDR1 as SEHNR and CDR2 as FQNEAQ (reference sequence). The CDR3 here is CASSSGTAGSYNSPLHF. The CDR3 coding sequence is TGTGCCAGCAGCTCCGGGACGGCTGGATCCTATAATTCACCCCTCCACTTT.

This clone has a single count. This rearrangement joins TRBV7-9 to TRBJ2-5; TRBD1 matches at 8 bases. V lost 4 bases to trimming and J lost 4 bases; unmatched junction nucleotides: 20. Germline V gene sequence: CDR1 SEHNR, CDR2 FQNEAQ (reference sequence). The CDR3 totals 19 residues. CDR3 nucleotide sequence: TGTGCCAGCAGCTCCTTATCTACAGGGGGTATTAGGTTTGGAGAGACCCAGTACTTC. The encoded protein is CASSSLSTGGIRFGETQYF.

This clone was found a few times. This sequence joins TRBV10-3 and TRBJ1-2, with 11 nucleotides matching TRBD1. This CDR3 is 15 amino acids long. CDR1 is ENHRY, CDR2 SYGVKD, per germline. V lost 4 bases, J lost 4 bases, and 5 bases stayed unmatched. The CDR3 region has the DNA TGTGCCATCAGTGCTTCAGGACAGGGGGCCTATGGCTACACCTTC. Protein: CAISASGQGAYGYTF.

This clone has a single count. This chain uses TRBV5-1 with TRBJ1-1, with D perhaps TRBD1 (5 bases). Germline V lookup: CDR1 SGHRS, CDR2 YFSETQ. Trimming removed 4 bases from V and 4 bases from J, with 14 bases in between. CDR3 length equals 14 residues. CDR3 nucleotide sequence: TGCGCCAGCAGCGCGGGACTGAGGTTCACTGAAGCTTTCTTT. Protein: CASSAGLRFTEAFF. Drawing the rest from reference TRBV5-1 and TRBJ1-1, the complete variable domain is KAGVTQTPRYLIKTRGQQVTLSCSPISGHRSVSWYQQTPGQGLQFLFEYFSETQRNKGNFPGRFSGRQFSNSRSEMNVSTLELGDSALYLCASSAGLRFTEAFFGQGTRLTVV.

DNA of the CDR3: TGTGCCAGCAGGTCAGGGGGTTCGGGGAATTCACCCCTCCACTTT. Protein product: CASRSGGSGNSPLHF. V and J are TRBV13 and TRBJ1-6, with 7 positions matching TRBD1. From germline, CDR1 is PRHDT and CDR2 FYEKMQ (reference sequence). The CDR3 length is 15 residues. The J segment lost 7 bases and the V segment lost 6 bases, leaving 9 bases of the junction unmatched.

CDR3 in DNA: TGTGCCAGCAGCGTAGGACAGGGGAACACTGAAGCTTTCTTT. It translates to CASSVGQGNTEAFF. The chain employs TRBV9 and TRBJ1-1, with 7 bases that match TRBD1. CDR1 is SGDLS, CDR2 YYNGEE, per germline. The V and J ends lost 0 bases and 1 base, in that order; junction bases with no gene match: 0. The CDR3 covers 14 residues.

This clone was found once. The chain joins TRBV5-4 to TRBJ2-3; no reliable D call. The length of the CDR3 is 12 residues. With 4 bases removed from V and 0 bases from J, the gap between germline ends came to 3 bases. In germline, CDR1 is SGHNT, CDR2 YYREEE (reference sequence). Here the CDR3 DNA reads TGTGCCAGCAGCCTAAGCACAGATACGCAGTATTTT. Translation: CASSLSTDTQYF.

The rearrangement uses TRBV4-1 and TRBJ2-3; TRBD2 matches at 9 bases. The CDR3 runs to 16 residues. CDR1 and CDR2 (germline): MGHRA, YSYEKL. V lost 4 bases and J lost 0; bases outside the gene matches: 5. This CDR3 reads CASSRLADISTDTQYF. The CDR3 coding sequence is TGCGCCAGCAGCCGACTAGCGGATATAAGCACAGATACGCAGTATTTT.

The chain combines TRBV23-1 with TRBJ1-1; TRBD1 agrees at 8 bases. TRBV23-1 counts as an open reading frame of uncertain function. The junction had 12 bases not matched to a gene; V was cut back by 0 bases and J by 3 bases. The CDR3 is 18 amino acids. This CDR3 reads CASSQSETGVVLDTEAFF. The CDR3 DNA is TGCGCCAGCAGTCAATCCGAGACAGGGGTTGTTCTTGACACTGAAGCTTTCTTT.

A few counts support this clone. The V and J genes are TRBV7-9 and TRBJ2-7; D remains unclear. CDR1 SEHNR and CDR2 FQNEAQ come from the germline V gene (reference sequence). The CDR3 has 12 residues. V lost 3 bases and J 7 bases, leaving 10 bases between the germline ends. The CDR3 nucleotides are TGTGCCAGCAGCTTCGACCAAGCAGAGCAGTACTTC. It is translated as CASSFDQAEQYF.

The CDR3 DNA sequence: TGCGCCAGCAGCCAAGTGGCTAATAATTCACCCCTCCACTTT. This encodes CASSQVANNSPLHF. The rearrangement links TRBV4-1 to TRBJ1-6; the D is unclear. Between the trimmed V and J ends, which lost 1 base and 5 bases, there was a span of 6 bases. CDR3 length: 14 amino acids. Germline CDR1 MGHRA, CDR2 YSYEKL.

The V gene is TRBV7-9, the J gene TRBJ2-5, with a tentative D call TRBD2 (5 bases). Germline V gene lookup returns CDR1 SEHNR and CDR2 FQNEAQ (reference sequence). There are 14 residues in the CDR3. V dropped 7 bases and J dropped 6 bases, with 18 bases sitting between them. The CDR3 protein is CASTLGEGWKTQYF. The CDR3 nucleotides are TGTGCCAGCACCCTGGGAGAGGGATGGAAGACCCAGTACTTC.

The V gene is TRBV2, the J gene TRBJ1-5; 9 positions match TRBD1. This CDR3 contains 16 residues. Germline V lookup: CDR1 SNHLY, CDR2 FYNNEI. Trimming removed 7 bases from V and 6 bases from J; junction bases left unmatched: 13. For the CDR3, the DNA is TGTGCCAGCACGACAGGGGGAGTTAGCAGGGGTCAGCCCCAGCATTTT. It codes for CASTTGGVSRGQPQHF.

CDR3 DNA: TGCGCCAGCAGCCCTCGGGACAACTATGGCTACACCTTC. Translating it yields CASSPRDNYGYTF. The V gene is TRBV5-1, the J gene TRBJ1-2; tentatively, D is TRBD1 (5 bases). Germline V gene data show CDR1 as SGHRS and CDR2 as YFSETQ. The CDR3 extends over 13 amino acids. V was trimmed by 4 bases and J by 2 bases, leaving 9 bases between them. The full variable domain, its missing parts supplied by reference TRBV5-1 and TRBJ1-2, is KAGVTQTPRYLIKTRGQQVTLSCSPISGHRSVSWYQQTPGQGLQFLFEYFSETQRNKGNFPGRFSGRQFSNSRSEMNVSTLELGDSALYLCASSPRDNYGYTFGSGTRLTVV.

The chain uses TRBV4-1 and TRBJ2-7; D may be TRBD1 or TRBD2 (6 bases each). From germline, CDR1 is MGHRA and CDR2 YSYEKL. The CDR3 length is 15 residues. Trimming shortened V by 4 bases and J by 2 bases, and 15 bases separated the two germline ends. In DNA, the CDR3 is TGCGCCAGCAGCCCCGAACAGGGAGGCCCCTACGAGCAGTACTTC. Residues: CASSPEQGGPYEQYF.

This clone was counted between two and nine times. The chain has TRBV6-4 and TRBJ2-3; 10 nucleotides agree with TRBD2. CDR3 size: 14 residues. The junction had 9 bases not matched to a gene; V was cut back by 10 bases and J by 5 bases. Per the germline V gene, CDR1 is MRHNA and CDR2 is SNTAGT. Here the CDR3 DNA reads TGTGCCACCGCAGCGGGAGGGCCAAAAGATACGCAGTATTTT. Its translation is CATAAGGPKDTQYF.

The chain employs TRBV18 and TRBJ1-1; D ambiguous. Germline-derived CDR1 and CDR2 are KGHSH and LQKENI. V lost 5 bases, J lost 7 bases, and 8 bases lay in between. The CDR3 totals 11 residues. The CDR3 region is CASSYIHEAFF. CDR3 bases: TGTGCCAGCTCATACATCCATGAAGCTTTCTTT.

The rearrangement uses TRBV19 and TRBJ2-5; 9 bases map to TRBD1. Germline values: CDR1 LNHDA, CDR2 SQIVND (reference sequence). This CDR3 has 15 amino acids. Trimming took 6 bases from V and 2 from J; bases not matched to a gene: 7. Written as DNA, the CDR3 is TGTGCCAGTAGCACGACAGGGGGGAGTCAAGAGACCCAGTACTTC. It translates to CASSTTGGSQETQYF.

The V and J genes are TRBV4-1 and TRBJ2-7; 8 bases align to TRBD1. This CDR3 is built from 15 residues. V lost 1 base, J lost 5 bases, and 7 bases stayed unmatched. Germline V gives CDR1 MGHRA, CDR2 YSYEKL. The chain's CDR3 is CASSQAQGAADEQYF. Here the CDR3 DNA reads TGCGCCAGCAGCCAAGCCCAGGGGGCCGCGGACGAGCAGTACTTC.

There are a few counts of this clone. The V and J genes are TRBV6-5 and TRBJ1-6; D unclear. CDR3 length equals 15 residues. Germline V gene data show CDR1 as MNHEY and CDR2 as SVGAGI. V gave up 6 bases and J gave up 8 bases, with 17 bases separating them. Here the CDR3 reads CASSLNTFDDSPLHF. CDR3 bases: TGTGCCAGCAGCTTGAACACCTTCGACGATTCACCCCTCCACTTT.

A remark on this clone: One junction end disagrees with the germline gene, perhaps due to a read error. DNA for the CDR3: TGTGCCAGCAGTCTATGGTCTGAAGCTTTCTTT. Protein product: CASSLWSEAFF. The chain links TRBV28 to TRBJ1-1; no reliable D call. Germline V gene lookup returns CDR1 MDHEN and CDR2 SYDVKM. The CDR3 runs 11 residues.

DNA of the CDR3: TGTGCCAGCAGAAGAGGAGCTTCCATGGGGGAAAAACTGTTTTTT. Amino acids: CASRRGASMGEKLFF. J is TRBJ1-4 and V is TRBV5-4, with unresolved D. This CDR3 region has 15 residues. The germline V gene encodes CDR1 SGHNT and CDR2 YYREEE (reference sequence). Trimming removed 5 bases from V and 8 bases from J, with 19 bases in between.

There are many counts of this clone. The gene calls are TRBV7-9 and TRBJ2-5; D unclear. Germline V lookup: CDR1 SEHNR, CDR2 FQNEAQ (reference sequence). V was shortened by 5 bases and J by 9 bases, with 7 bases between the two germline ends. The CDR3 has 10 residues. The CDR3 DNA reads as TGTGCCAGCAGCACTGAGGCCCAGTACTTC. Translation gives CASSTEAQYF.

The chain couples TRBV5-1 to TRBJ1-1, with D possibly TRBD1 on 5 matching bases. Trimming pared 7 bases from V and 1 base from J, leaving 8 bases between. Per germline, CDR1 SGHRS and CDR2 YFSETQ. The CDR3 has 12 residues. The DNA of the CDR3 is TGCGCCAGCCGGACACCGAACACTGAAGCTTTCTTT. It codes for CASRTPNTEAFF.